Below, 29 T cell receptor beta chains from the same sample are listed, as sequenced in a study of blood T cell repertoires in COVID-19. Clones were sequenced by immunoSEQ multiplex PCR, and TCRdb holds only the in-frame ones, with some missing. In the table there are 200,000 to 250,000 clones, about 90% of which are singletons. The sequencing input was peripheral blood. All receptors derive from a man aged 30 to 45 with COVID-19, enrolled during active disease.

This clone showed up just a few times. The J gene is TRBJ2-2, the V gene TRBV2; 8 bases match TRBD2. Germline trimming cut 7 bases from V and 5 bases from J; bases unmatched to any gene: 6. This CDR3 spans 14 amino acids. The germline V gene has CDR1 SNHLY and CDR2 FYNNEI. In DNA, the CDR3 is TGTGCCAGCAACTTTCGCGGGGGGACCGGGGAGCTGTTTTTT. This sequence encodes CASNFRGGTGELFF.

This clone was found a few times. V usage is TRBV28 and J usage is TRBJ2-7; TRBD2 matches at 14 bases. The CDR3 is 15 amino acids. Looked up from germline, CDR1 is MDHEN and CDR2 is SYDVKM. V lost 3 bases and J lost 4; bases outside the gene matches: 2. The CDR3 nucleotides read TGTGCCAGCAGTTTGCGGACTAGCGGGAGGTACGAGCAGTACTTC. The encoded protein is CASSLRTSGRYEQYF.

This chain uses TRBV4-2 with TRBJ1-3, with a tentative D call TRBD1 (5 bases). V was shortened by 0 bases and J by 6 bases, with 15 bases between the two germline ends. The germline V gene encodes CDR1 LGHNA and CDR2 YNFKEQ. The CDR3 covers 16 residues. The DNA for the CDR3 is TGTGCCAGCAGCCAAGAAGGTCGAGACAGCATAAACACCATATATTTT. Encoded protein: CASSQEGRDSINTIYF.

This rearrangement joins TRBV24-1 to TRBJ1-2, with 7 bases identical to TRBD1. The CDR3 runs 13 residues. With 8 bases clipped from V and 7 bases from J, the junction kept 9 bases outside the gene matches. CDR1 KGHDR and CDR2 SFDVKD come from the germline V gene. For the CDR3, the DNA is TGTGCCACCAAGAAGACAGGGAGTCGTGGCTACACCTTC. Its protein is CATKKTGSRGYTF.

The chain combines TRBV9 with TRBJ2-7; TRBD2 might be the D (7 bases). Looked up from germline, CDR1 is SGDLS and CDR2 is YYNGEE. Trimming took off 3 bases at V and 3 bases at J, with 13 bases between the two ends. This CDR3 is built from 14 residues. The CDR3 here is CASSGTRGHYEQYF. The CDR3 DNA reads as TGTGCCAGCAGCGGGACTAGGGGACACTACGAGCAGTACTTC.

This clone was observed a single time. The chain links TRBV18 to TRBJ2-3, with 8 bases identical to TRBD2. V was pared by 8 bases and J by 1 base, with 8 bases of the junction left unmatched. The germline V gene has CDR1 KGHSH and CDR2 LQKENI. The CDR3 is made up of 15 amino acids. CDR3 nucleotide sequence: TGTGCCAGCCGAGAGAGCGGGAGACGCACAGATACGCAGTATTTT. As protein: CASRESGRRTDTQYF. The whole variable domain, filled in from reference TRBV18 and TRBJ2-3, reads NAGVMQNPRHLVRRRGQEARLRCSPMKGHSHVYWYRQLPEEGLKFMVYLQKENIIDESGMPKERFSAEFPKEGPSILRIQQVVRGDSAAYFCASRESGRRTDTQYFGPGTRLTVL.

Details on this clone: The same CDR3 can be traced to other DNA sequences in this sample. The chain has TRBV9 and TRBJ1-5; D is possibly TRBD1 (6 bases). The CDR3 is 14 residues long. The germline CDR1 and CDR2 sequences are SGDLS and YYNGEE. Trimming left V 0 bases short and J 2 bases short, with 6 bases between. The CDR3 coding sequence is TGTGCCAGCAGCGTAGGACAGGGCAATCAGCCCCAGCATTTT. This codes for CASSVGQGNQPQHF. The variable domain in full, completed from reference TRBV9 and TRBJ1-5, reads DSGVTQTPKHLITATGQRVTLRCSPRSGDLSVYWYQQSLDQGLQFLIQYYNGEERAKGNILERFSAQQFPDLHSELNLSSLELGDSALYFCASSVGQGNQPQHFGDGTRLSIL.

This chain joins TRBV5-1 and TRBJ1-4; 8 bases match TRBD1. Germline V gene data show CDR1 as SGHRS and CDR2 as YFSETQ. Trimming at V came to 4 bases and at J to 7 bases, leaving 9 bases not matched to a gene. This CDR3 has 15 amino acids. In DNA form, the CDR3 reads TGCGCCAGCAGCCCAAACACAGGGGGAGTTGAAAAACTGTTTTTT. This sequence encodes CASSPNTGGVEKLFF.

The chain joins TRBV4-3 to TRBJ1-2; the match to TRBD1 covers 8 bases. Germline CDR1 and CDR2: LGHNA and YSLEER. This CDR3 is 13 amino acids long. V trimming: 4 bases; J trimming: 10 bases; junction bases outside the gene matches: 8. CDR3 loop: CASSPSGTGSYTF. In DNA, the CDR3 is TGCGCCAGCAGCCCATCCGGGACAGGCTCCTACACCTTC.

In this sample, this clone turned up once. J is TRBJ1-3 and V is TRBV5-1; the D gene is possibly TRBD1 (6 bases). Trimming shortened V by 5 bases and J by 2 bases, and 17 bases separated the two germline ends. The germline gives CDR1 SGHRS, CDR2 YFSETQ. This CDR3 is 16 amino acids long. In DNA, the CDR3 is TGCGCCAGCAGTCCCTTAAGTAGGACAGCTGGAAACACCATATATTTT. Its translation is CASSPLSRTAGNTIYF.

V is TRBV5-1 and J is TRBJ1-1; no clear D. The CDR3 loop spans 14 amino acids. Looked up from germline, CDR1 is SGHRS and CDR2 is YFSETQ. Trimming cost V 0 bases and J 5 bases, with 11 bases left between them. CDR3 coding DNA: TGCGCCAGCAGCTTGGAGGCATCGGGAACTGAAGCTTTCTTT. As protein: CASSLEASGTEAFF.

This chain links TRBV28 with TRBJ1-1; unclear D gene. CDR3 length: 13 residues. CDR1 and CDR2 (germline): MDHEN, SYDVKM. Trimming removed 5 bases at V and 3 bases at J, with 10 bases between. CDR3 protein: CASSKRRYTEAFF. The DNA for the CDR3 is TGTGCCAGCAGTAAGCGGAGGTACACTGAAGCTTTCTTT.

The chain carries TRBV29-1 and TRBJ2-2; no clear D gene. CDR1 and CDR2 (germline): SQVTM, ANQGSEA. This CDR3 comprises 12 residues. Trimming took off 6 bases at V and 6 bases at J, with 11 bases between the two ends. CDR3 residues: CSVLLGAGELFF. The DNA of the CDR3 is TGCAGCGTCCTCCTCGGTGCCGGGGAGCTGTTTTTT.

V is TRBV14 and J is TRBJ2-1; perhaps TRBD1 as D (5 bases). The CDR3 runs to 13 residues. V was pared by 4 bases and J by 3 bases, with 7 bases between. The germline V gene encodes CDR1 SGHDN and CDR2 FVKESK. CDR3 residues: CASSPRDYNEQFF. The DNA of the CDR3 is TGTGCCAGCAGCCCCAGGGACTACAATGAGCAGTTCTTC.

The rearrangement links TRBV2 to TRBJ2-1, with a tentative D call TRBD2 (7 bases). CDR1 SNHLY and CDR2 FYNNEI come from the germline V gene. The CDR3 has 17 amino acids. Trimming stripped 6 bases from V and 4 bases from J, with 22 bases between. CDR3 residues: CASRKGGSGIPYNEQFF. The CDR3 coding sequence is TGTGCCAGCAGGAAGGGGGGAAGCGGGATCCCTTACAATGAGCAGTTCTTC.

The sample holds one count of this clone. The chain recombines TRBV6-6 with TRBJ1-1, with TRBD1 as a possible D gene (5 bases). Germline V lookup: CDR1 MNHNY, CDR2 SVGAGI (reference sequence). CDR3 length: 15 residues. Trimming took off 2 bases at V and 0 bases at J, with 10 bases between the two ends. The CDR3 spells CASSYPTAMNTEAFF. CDR3 in DNA: TGTGCCAGCAGTTACCCGACAGCTATGAACACTGAAGCTTTCTTT.

The chain carries TRBV7-2 and TRBJ1-1; D not resolved. The germline CDR1 and CDR2 sequences are SGHTA and FQGNSA. CDR3 length equals 14 residues. The V end was cut by 3 bases, the J end by 5 bases, with 13 bases between. DNA of the CDR3: TGTGCCAGCAGCTTTTCCGCGGGTACGACTGAAGCTTTCTTT. As protein: CASSFSAGTTEAFF.

The V call is TRBV27, the J call TRBJ2-3; perhaps TRBD2 as D (6 bases). CDR1 and CDR2 (germline): MNHEY, SMNVEV (reference sequence). Trimming shortened V by 2 bases and J by 4 bases, and 10 bases separated the two germline ends. The CDR3 length is 14 residues. CDR3 protein: CASSLGGYPDTQYF. In nucleotides, the CDR3 is TGTGCCAGCAGTTTAGGAGGGTACCCAGATACGCAGTATTTT.

The genes are TRBV5-1 and TRBJ1-2; D gene unclear. The length of the CDR3 is 12 residues. Germline assignment: CDR1 SGHRS and CDR2 YFSETQ. The ends were cut back, 4 bases at V and 2 bases at J, with 6 bases in the middle. The CDR3 DNA follows: TGCGCCAGCAGCCCCGGGAACTATGGCTACACCTTC. The encoded protein is CASSPGNYGYTF.

CDR3 DNA: TGTGCCAGCAGCTTATGGGAGTCGGAGACCCAGTACTTC. It is translated as CASSLWESETQYF. The chain uses TRBV13 and TRBJ2-5, with D tentatively TRBD2 (5 bases). This CDR3 region has 13 residues. The germline V gene encodes CDR1 PRHDT and CDR2 FYEKMQ (reference sequence). The V gene lost 2 bases and the J gene lost 5 bases, with 9 bases spanning the gap.

J is TRBJ1-1 and V is TRBV4-1, with D unresolved. Germline V gene sequence: CDR1 MGHRA, CDR2 YSYEKL. This CDR3 is 16 amino acids long. V gave up 4 bases and J gave up 0 bases, with 15 bases separating them. CDR3 sequence (DNA): TGCGCCAGCAGCCTAGGGCTACCGGGAGTGAACACTGAAGCTTTCTTT. As protein: CASSLGLPGVNTEAFF.

The rearrangement joins TRBV12-3 or TRBV12-4 to TRBJ1-1; D gene unclear. V lost 7 bases and J lost 4, with 13 bases in between. The CDR3 length is 13 residues. The CDR3 loop is CASMKGRVTEAFF. DNA for the CDR3: TGTGCCAGCATGAAAGGGCGGGTCACTGAAGCTTTCTTT.

This chain joins TRBV3-1 (or the pseudogene TRBV3-2) and TRBJ1-5; TRBD1 matches 8 bases. V trimming: 0 bases; J trimming: 5 bases; junction bases outside the gene matches: 3. The CDR3 sequence is 15 residues long. The germline V gene has CDR1 LGHDT and CDR2 YNNKEL (reference sequence). CDR3 residues: CASSQDRGPYQPQHF. The CDR3 nucleotides are TGTGCCAGCAGCCAAGACAGGGGGCCGTATCAGCCCCAGCATTTT.

The rearrangement uses TRBV18 and TRBJ1-2, with 10 bases matching TRBD1. Looked up from germline, CDR1 is KGHSH and CDR2 is LQKENI. V shed 3 bases and J 6 bases; nucleotides not matched to a gene: 10. The CDR3 is 16 amino acids. Here the CDR3 DNA reads TGTGCCAGCTCACCCATGTCCCGGGACAGGGGCCATGGCTACACCTTC. This translates into CASSPMSRDRGHGYTF. The full variable domain, its missing parts supplied by reference TRBV18 and TRBJ1-2, is NAGVMQNPRHLVRRRGQEARLRCSPMKGHSHVYWYRQLPEEGLKFMVYLQKENIIDESGMPKERFSAEFPKEGPSILRIQQVVRGDSAAYFCASSPMSRDRGHGYTFGSGTRLTVV.

The J gene is TRBJ2-3, the V gene TRBV19; 8 bases agree with TRBD2. CDR3 length equals 16 residues. Germline trimming cut 5 bases from V and 0 bases from J; bases unmatched to any gene: 7. CDR1 and CDR2 from the germline V gene are LNHDA and SQIVND (reference sequence). The CDR3 bases are TGTGCCAGTAGTCCCGCGGGGGGCCTCAGCACAGATACGCAGTATTTT. The encoded protein is CASSPAGGLSTDTQYF.

In its sample, this clone was seen once. This chain joins TRBV5-4 and TRBJ2-7, with TRBD1 identical over 7 bases. This CDR3 has 13 amino acids. From germline, CDR1 is SGHNT and CDR2 YYREEE (reference sequence). J lost 4 bases, V lost 2 bases, and 3 bases had no gene match. CDR3: CASSFTGVYEQYF. CDR3 nucleotide sequence: TGTGCCAGCAGCTTTACAGGGGTTTACGAGCAGTACTTC.

V and J are TRBV7-3 and TRBJ1-5; 7 bases agree with TRBD1. Germline V CDR1 and CDR2: SGHTA, FQGTGA. J was trimmed by 5 bases and V by 5 bases; bases with no gene match: 9. The CDR3 consists of 15 residues. This CDR3 reads CASSADGTDHQPQHF. CDR3 coding DNA: TGTGCCAGCAGCGCCGACGGGACAGATCATCAGCCCCAGCATTTT.

The rearrangement uses TRBV4-3 and TRBJ2-7; a possible D gene is TRBD1 (5 bases). There are 15 residues in the CDR3. Between the trimmed V and J ends, which lost 1 base and 2 bases, there was a span of 12 bases. Germline V lookup: CDR1 LGHNA, CDR2 YSLEER. The CDR3 DNA follows: TGCGCCAGCAGCCAAGGTGTGTCGGACACCTACGAGCAGTACTTC. As protein: CASSQGVSDTYEQYF.

The V call is TRBV18, the J call TRBJ2-7; D possibly corresponds to TRBD2 (7 bases). Germline CDR1 KGHSH, CDR2 LQKENI. Trimming shortened V by 0 bases and J by 9 bases, and 21 bases separated the two germline ends. The CDR3 runs 16 residues. CDR3 nucleotides: TGTGCCAGCTCACCACCGCAGCCAGTGAGGGGGGGCGTGCAGTACTTC. This codes for CASSPPQPVRGGVQYF.